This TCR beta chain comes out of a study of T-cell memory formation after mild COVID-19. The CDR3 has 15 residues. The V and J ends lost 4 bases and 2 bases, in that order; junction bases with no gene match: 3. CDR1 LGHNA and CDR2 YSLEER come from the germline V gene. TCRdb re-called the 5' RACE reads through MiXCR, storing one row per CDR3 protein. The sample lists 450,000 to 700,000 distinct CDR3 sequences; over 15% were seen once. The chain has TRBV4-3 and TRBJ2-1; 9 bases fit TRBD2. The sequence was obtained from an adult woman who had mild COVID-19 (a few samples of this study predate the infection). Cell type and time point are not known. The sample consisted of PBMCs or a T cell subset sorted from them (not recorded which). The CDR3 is CASSPGTSPYNEQFF. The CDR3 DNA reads TGCGCCAGCAGCCCCGGGACTAGCCCCTACAATGAGCAGTTCTTC.